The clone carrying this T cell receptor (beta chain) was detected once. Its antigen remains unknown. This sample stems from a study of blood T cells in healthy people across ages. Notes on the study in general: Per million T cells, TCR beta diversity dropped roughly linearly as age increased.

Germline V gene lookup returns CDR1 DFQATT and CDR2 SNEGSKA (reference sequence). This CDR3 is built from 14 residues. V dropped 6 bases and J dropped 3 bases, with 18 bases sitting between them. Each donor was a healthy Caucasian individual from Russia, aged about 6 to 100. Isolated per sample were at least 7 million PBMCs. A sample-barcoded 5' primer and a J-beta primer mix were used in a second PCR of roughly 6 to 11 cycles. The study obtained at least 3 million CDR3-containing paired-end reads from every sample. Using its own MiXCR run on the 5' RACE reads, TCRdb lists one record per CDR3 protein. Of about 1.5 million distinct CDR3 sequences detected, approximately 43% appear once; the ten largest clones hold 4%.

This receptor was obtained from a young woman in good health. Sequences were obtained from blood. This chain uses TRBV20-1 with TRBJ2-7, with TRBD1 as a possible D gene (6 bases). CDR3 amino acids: CSATNRALVYEQYF. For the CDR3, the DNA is TGCAGTGCCACGAACAGGGCTCTGGTCTACGAGCAGTACTTC.